This entry is about one T cell receptor beta chain. Its antigen is not known. V trimming: 5 bases; J trimming: 3 bases; junction bases outside the gene matches: 6. The germline V gene encodes CDR1 SNHLY and CDR2 FYNNEI. The CDR3 runs to 14 residues. The repertoire was sequenced with immunoSEQ multiplex PCR; TCRdb's copy has only in-frame clones and lacks some. The sample shows some 2.4 million clones, approximately 94% of them seen only once. The data derive from a study of shared clonotypes between healthy human individuals. Study-wide points: Relative to clonotypes present in all four donors, those not shared had lower generation probabilities.

The source material was naive CD4+ T cells from PBMCs. The subset: CD45RA+ positively selected. V is TRBV2 and J is TRBJ1-2; TRBD1 aligns across 7 bases. This clonotype was sampled from a young man in good health. Some clones in this sample may be carry-over from other donors' samples. The CDR3: CASSYQGGDYGYTF. The CDR3 nucleotides read TGTGCCAGCAGTTATCAGGGGGGAGACTATGGCTACACCTTC.